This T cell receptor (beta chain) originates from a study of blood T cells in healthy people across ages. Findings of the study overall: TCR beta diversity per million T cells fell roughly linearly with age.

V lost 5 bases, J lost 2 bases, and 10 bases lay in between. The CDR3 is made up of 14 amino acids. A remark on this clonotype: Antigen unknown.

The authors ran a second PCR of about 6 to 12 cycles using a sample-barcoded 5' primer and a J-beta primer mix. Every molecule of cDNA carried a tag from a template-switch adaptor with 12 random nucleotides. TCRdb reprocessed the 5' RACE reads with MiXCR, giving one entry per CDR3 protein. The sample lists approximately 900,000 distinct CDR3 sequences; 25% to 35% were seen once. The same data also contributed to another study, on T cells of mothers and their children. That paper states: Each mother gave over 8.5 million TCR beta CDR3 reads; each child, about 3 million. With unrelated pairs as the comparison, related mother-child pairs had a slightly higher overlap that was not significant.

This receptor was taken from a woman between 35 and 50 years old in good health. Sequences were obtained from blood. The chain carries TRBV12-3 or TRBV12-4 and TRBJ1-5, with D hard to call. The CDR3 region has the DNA TGTGCCAGCAGTCCTCCTATCGGCAATCAGCCCCAGCATTTT. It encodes CASSPPIGNQPQHF.